A single sample gave rise to the 23 T cell receptor beta chains below, sequenced in a study of CD8 T cells in Susac syndrome. Random hexamers primed reverse transcription of 0.5 to 1 ug RNA. TCRdb itself ran the immunoSEQ multiplex PCR reads through MiXCR, one entry per CDR3 protein. The sample contains about 210,000 distinct CDR3 sequences, approximately 95% of which appear only once. Sequenced input: CD4+ T cells from PBMCs. The source is a human donor with multiple sclerosis.

J is TRBJ2-5 and V is TRBV18; D might be TRBD2 (5 bases). V was shortened by 3 bases and J by 1 base, with 12 bases between the two germline ends. The CDR3 is 15 amino acids. Germline V gives CDR1 KGHSH, CDR2 LQKENI. The CDR3 protein is CASSPSRGIQETQYF. In DNA, the CDR3 is TGTGCCAGCTCACCGTCCCGGGGTATCCAAGAGACCCAGTACTTC.

The chain combines TRBV5-1 with TRBJ2-7, with TRBD1 identical over 7 bases. The CDR3 is 13 amino acids. J was trimmed by 5 bases and V by 4 bases; bases with no gene match: 6. Per the germline V gene, CDR1 is SGHRS and CDR2 is YFSETQ. The chain's CDR3 is CASSRDRANEQYF. DNA of the CDR3: TGCGCCAGCAGCCGTGACAGGGCCAACGAGCAGTACTTC.

The chain carries TRBV23-1 and TRBJ2-1; TRBD1 might be the D (6 bases). TRBV23-1 carries the ORF label, with uncertain function. V dropped 3 bases and J dropped 4 bases, with 10 bases sitting between them. This CDR3 is built from 14 residues. The DNA of the CDR3 is TGCGCCAGCAGTCACGACAGGAGTTACAATGAGCAGTTCTTC. Translation gives CASSHDRSYNEQFF.

The rearrangement links TRBV9 to TRBJ2-3; the D gene is possibly TRBD2 (5 bases). Looked up from germline, CDR1 is SGDLS and CDR2 is YYNGEE. This CDR3 spans 15 amino acids. Trimming took off 1 base at V and 0 bases at J, with 9 bases between the two ends. In nucleotides, the CDR3 is TGTGCCAGCAGCGTATCTTCGGGGAGCACAGATACGCAGTATTTT. Translating gives CASSVSSGSTDTQYF.

The J gene is TRBJ2-3, the V gene TRBV5-1; D ambiguous. The ends were cut back, 4 bases at V and 2 bases at J, with 5 bases in the middle. This CDR3 comprises 12 residues. Germline V gives CDR1 SGHRS, CDR2 YFSETQ. The DNA of the CDR3 is TGCGCCAGCAGCGTTGACACAGATACGCAGTATTTT. It translates to CASSVDTDTQYF.

CDR3 protein: CAWSVRPGEKLFF. DNA for the CDR3: TGTGCCTGGAGTGTACGGCCGGGTGAAAAACTGTTTTTT. V usage is TRBV30 and J usage is TRBJ1-4, with D uncertain. V dropped 0 bases and J dropped 7 bases, with 9 bases sitting between them. CDR3 length equals 13 residues. Germline CDR1 and CDR2: GTSNPN and SVGIG (reference sequence).

The chain couples TRBV5-1 to TRBJ2-1; D not resolved. From germline, CDR1 is SGHRS and CDR2 YFSETQ. The V and J ends lost 1 base and 7 bases respectively, with 15 bases between them. The CDR3 spans 15 residues. The CDR3 loop reads CASSLPIPQRNEQFF. DNA of the CDR3: TGCGCCAGCAGCTTGCCGATCCCTCAGAGGAATGAGCAGTTCTTC.

CDR3 DNA sequence: TGTGCCAGCAGCGATCAACCGGGAGCCCCGGCGGAGACCCAGTACTTC. Its protein product is CASSDQPGAPAETQYF. This chain joins TRBV7-3 and TRBJ2-5, with D possibly TRBD2 on 6 matching bases. Germline values: CDR1 SGHTA, CDR2 FQGTGA. The CDR3 runs 16 residues. Trimming took off 5 bases at V and 5 bases at J, with 21 bases between the two ends.

The chain is built from TRBV20-1 and TRBJ2-1; D might be TRBD1 (6 bases). With 0 bases removed from V and 12 bases from J, the gap between germline ends came to 12 bases. There are 12 residues in the CDR3. Germline V gene sequence: CDR1 DFQATT, CDR2 SNEGSKA (reference sequence). CDR3 amino acids: CSAREGQSRQFF. In nucleotides, the CDR3 is TGCAGTGCTAGAGAGGGACAATCGAGGCAGTTCTTC.

The chain combines TRBV20-1 with TRBJ2-3; TRBD2 matches 7 bases. Per the germline V gene, CDR1 is DFQATT and CDR2 is SNEGSKA (reference sequence). The trim removed 3 bases at V and 1 base at J, leaving 7 bases unmatched. The CDR3 is 15 amino acids. The CDR3: CSASGSSGGTDTQYF. For the CDR3, the DNA is TGCAGTGCTAGCGGTTCGAGCGGGGGCACAGATACGCAGTATTTT.

This clonotype was observed a single time. The chain is built from TRBV18 and TRBJ1-3; D possibly corresponds to TRBD1 (5 bases). Trimming pared 3 bases from V and 0 bases from J, leaving 9 bases between. Germline V gives CDR1 KGHSH, CDR2 LQKENI. This CDR3 has 15 residues. This chain's CDR3 is CASSPTGDSGNTIYF. CDR3 bases: TGTGCCAGCTCACCCACGGGGGACTCTGGAAACACCATATATTTT.

V is TRBV5-1 and J is TRBJ2-1, with 9 nucleotides matching TRBD2. Germline V gives CDR1 SGHRS, CDR2 YFSETQ. The CDR3 runs to 16 residues. Unmatched junction bases numbered 19, after V lost 9 bases and J lost 9 bases. CDR3 protein: CATRRAYSGSAGEQFF. The DNA of the CDR3 is TGCGCCACCCGCCGAGCGTATAGCGGGAGTGCGGGTGAGCAGTTCTTC.

The chain is built from TRBV5-6 and TRBJ2-7; tentatively, D is TRBD1 or TRBD2 (5 bases each). This CDR3 has 13 amino acids. V dropped 3 bases and J dropped 7 bases, with 14 bases sitting between them. The V gene's germline CDR1 is SGHDT and CDR2 YYEEEE. The CDR3 DNA follows: TGTGCCAGCAGCTCCCGGGACCGTTCGGAGCAGTACTTC. Translating gives CASSSRDRSEQYF.

J is TRBJ2-3 and V is TRBV7-2, with TRBD1 matching 8 bases. Per the germline V gene, CDR1 is SGHTA and CDR2 is FQGNSA. CDR3 size: 16 residues. V lost 5 bases and J lost 2; bases outside the gene matches: 9. CDR3 nucleotides: TGTGCCAGCAGCATACAGGGGGTGGGAATCACAGATACGCAGTATTTT. Protein product: CASSIQGVGITDTQYF.

The gene calls are TRBV6-7 and TRBJ1-2; no firm D call. TRBV6-7 is an ORF for which the function is uncertain. Trimming stripped 2 bases from V and 12 bases from J, with 19 bases between. The CDR3 contains 14 residues. CDR3 DNA sequence: TGTGCCAGCAGTTACCCGAGCCAACCCGGGGAGAACACCTTC. Its protein is CASSYPSQPGENTF.

This clonotype was observed once. The rearrangement uses TRBV6-5 and TRBJ2-7; 11 bases are shared with TRBD1. V gave up 2 bases and J gave up 5 bases; unmatched junction bases: 5. The CDR3 totals 15 residues. Germline loops: CDR1 MNHEY, CDR2 SVGAGI. The CDR3 region is CASSYGGQGGNEQYF. The DNA for the CDR3 is TGTGCCAGCAGTTACGGGGGACAGGGGGGAAACGAGCAGTACTTC.

The V gene is TRBV23-1, the J gene TRBJ2-4; D gene unclear. TRBV23-1 is designated an ORF whose function remains uncertain. Trimming cost V 2 bases and J 0 bases, with 17 bases left between them. CDR3 size: 18 residues. The CDR3 nucleotides are TGCGCCAGCAGTCAACCCCCCCGGACGAGGAGAGCCAAAAACATTCAGTACTTC. Translation gives CASSQPPRTRRAKNIQYF.

The rearrangement links TRBV7-9 to TRBJ1-2; 7 bases match TRBD1. V lost 0 bases to trimming and J lost 8 bases; unmatched junction nucleotides: 9. Germline lookup yields CDR1 SEHNR and CDR2 FQNEAQ (reference sequence). This CDR3 has 15 amino acids. The CDR3 region has the DNA TGTGCCAGCAGCTTAGCGGACAGACAGGGAAACGGCTACACCTTC. Amino acids: CASSLADRQGNGYTF.

The V and J genes are TRBV20-1 and TRBJ2-2, with 7 bases that match TRBD1. The CDR3 is 14 amino acids. CDR1 and CDR2 (germline): DFQATT, SNEGSKA (reference sequence). The trim removed 6 bases at V and 3 bases at J, leaving 7 bases unmatched. The CDR3 bases are TGCAGTGCGGAACAGGGGTTACACACCGGGGAGCTGTTTTTT. It is translated as CSAEQGLHTGELFF.

This chain uses TRBV20-1 with TRBJ2-5; the D gene is possibly TRBD2 (6 bases). V gave up 1 base and J gave up 5 bases, with 11 bases separating them. The CDR3 covers 13 residues. Per germline, CDR1 DFQATT and CDR2 SNEGSKA (reference sequence). CDR3: CSARGGGGETQYF. As DNA, the CDR3 is TGCAGTGCTAGAGGGGGAGGAGGGGAGACCCAGTACTTC.

This rearrangement joins TRBV15 to TRBJ1-2; 7 nucleotides match TRBD1. The junction had 8 bases not matched to a gene; V was cut back by 6 bases and J by 4 bases. From germline, CDR1 is LNHNV and CDR2 YYDKDF (reference sequence). This CDR3 has 14 amino acids. The CDR3 sequence is CATSLRDSVYGYTF. The CDR3 nucleotides read TGTGCCACCAGTCTCCGGGACAGCGTCTATGGCTACACCTTC.

This rearrangement joins TRBV12-3 or TRBV12-4 to TRBJ1-2, with 9 bases that match TRBD1. Losses at the gene ends were 5 bases for V and 7 bases for J; bases not matched to a gene: 5. The CDR3 contains 13 residues. The CDR3 protein is CASSRQGDSGYTF. The CDR3 DNA reads TGTGCCAGCAGTCGACAGGGGGATTCTGGCTACACCTTC.

This chain links TRBV20-1 with TRBJ2-5, with D unresolved. CDR1 and CDR2 from the germline V gene are DFQATT and SNEGSKA (reference sequence). The V end was cut by 0 bases, the J end by 7 bases, with 15 bases between. There are 14 residues in the CDR3. This chain's CDR3 is CSARDSPSLVTQYF. The CDR3 DNA follows: TGCAGTGCTAGAGATTCACCCAGTCTTGTGACCCAGTACTTC.